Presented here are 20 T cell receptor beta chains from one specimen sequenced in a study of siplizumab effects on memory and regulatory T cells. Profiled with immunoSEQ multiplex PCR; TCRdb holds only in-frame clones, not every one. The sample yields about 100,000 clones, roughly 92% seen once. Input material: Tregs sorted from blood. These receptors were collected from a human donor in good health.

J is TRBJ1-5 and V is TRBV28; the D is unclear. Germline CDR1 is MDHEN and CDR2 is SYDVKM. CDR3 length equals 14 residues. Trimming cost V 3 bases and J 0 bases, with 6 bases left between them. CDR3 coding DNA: TGTGCCAGCAGTTTTCGACCTAGCAATCAGCCCCAGCATTTT. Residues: CASSFRPSNQPQHF.

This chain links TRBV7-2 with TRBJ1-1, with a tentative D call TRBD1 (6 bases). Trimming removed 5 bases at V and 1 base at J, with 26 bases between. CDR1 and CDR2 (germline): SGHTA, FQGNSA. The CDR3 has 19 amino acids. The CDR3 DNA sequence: TGTGCCAGCAGCCTAACGTACCCCAGGGGTCACACACGGAACACTGAAGCTTTCTTT. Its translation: CASSLTYPRGHTRNTEAFF.

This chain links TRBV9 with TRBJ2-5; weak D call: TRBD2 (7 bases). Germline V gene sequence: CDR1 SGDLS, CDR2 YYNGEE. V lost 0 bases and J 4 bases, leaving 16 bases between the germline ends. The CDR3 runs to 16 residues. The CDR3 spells CASSVGSGGQIETQYF. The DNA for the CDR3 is TGTGCCAGCAGCGTAGGGTCGGGGGGACAAATAGAGACCCAGTACTTC.

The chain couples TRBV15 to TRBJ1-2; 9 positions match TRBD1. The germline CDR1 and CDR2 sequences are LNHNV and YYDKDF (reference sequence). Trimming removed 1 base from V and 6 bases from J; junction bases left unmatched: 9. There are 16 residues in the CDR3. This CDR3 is CATSRGGGQGADGYTF. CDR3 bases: TGTGCCACCAGCAGAGGGGGGGGACAGGGAGCGGATGGCTACACCTTC. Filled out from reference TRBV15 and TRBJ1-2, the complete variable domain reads DAMVIQNPRYQVTQFGKPVTLSCSQTLNHNVMYWYQQKSSQAPKLLFHYYDKDFNNEADTPDNFQSRRPNTSFCFLDIRSPGLGDTAMYLCATSRGGGQGADGYTFGSGTRLTVV.

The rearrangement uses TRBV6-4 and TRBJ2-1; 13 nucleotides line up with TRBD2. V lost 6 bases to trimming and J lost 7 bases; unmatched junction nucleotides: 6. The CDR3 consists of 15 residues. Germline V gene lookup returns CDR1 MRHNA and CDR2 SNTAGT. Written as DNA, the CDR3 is TGTGCCAGCAGGGAACTAGCGGGAGGGTTAAATGAGCAGTTCTTC. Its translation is CASRELAGGLNEQFF.

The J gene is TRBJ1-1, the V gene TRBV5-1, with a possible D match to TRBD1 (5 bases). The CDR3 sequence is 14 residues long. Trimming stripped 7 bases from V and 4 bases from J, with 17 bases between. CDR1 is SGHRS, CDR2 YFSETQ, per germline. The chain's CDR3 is CASSLPGRATEAFF. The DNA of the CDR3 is TGCGCCAGCTCACTCCCTGGCAGGGCCACTGAAGCTTTCTTT.

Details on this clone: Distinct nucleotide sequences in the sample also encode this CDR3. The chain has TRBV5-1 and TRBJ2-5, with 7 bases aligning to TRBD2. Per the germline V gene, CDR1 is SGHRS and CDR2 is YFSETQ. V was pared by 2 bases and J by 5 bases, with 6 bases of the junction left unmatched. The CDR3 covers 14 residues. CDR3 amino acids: CASSLAGRRETQYF. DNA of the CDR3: TGCGCCAGCAGCTTAGCGGGGCGCCGGGAGACCCAGTACTTC.

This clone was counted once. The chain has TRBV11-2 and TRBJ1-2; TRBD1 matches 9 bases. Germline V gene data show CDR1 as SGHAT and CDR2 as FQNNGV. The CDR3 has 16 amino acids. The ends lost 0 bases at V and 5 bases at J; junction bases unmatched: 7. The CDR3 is CASSLESTGGLYGYTF. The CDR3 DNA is TGTGCCAGCAGCTTAGAGTCGACAGGGGGGTTATATGGCTACACCTTC.

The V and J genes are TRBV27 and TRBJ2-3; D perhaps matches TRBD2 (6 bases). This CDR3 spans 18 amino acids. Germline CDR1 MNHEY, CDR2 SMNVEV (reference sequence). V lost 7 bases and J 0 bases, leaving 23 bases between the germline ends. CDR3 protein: CASTGVGGALLSTDTQYF. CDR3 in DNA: TGTGCCAGCACCGGGGTGGGGGGAGCCCTCCTTAGCACAGATACGCAGTATTTT.

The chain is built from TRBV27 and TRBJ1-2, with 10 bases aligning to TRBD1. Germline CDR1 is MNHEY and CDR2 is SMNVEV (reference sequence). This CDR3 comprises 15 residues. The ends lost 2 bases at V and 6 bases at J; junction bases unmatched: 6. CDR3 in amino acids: CASSLRTGGGDGYTF. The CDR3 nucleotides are TGTGCCAGCAGTTTAAGGACAGGGGGAGGTGATGGCTACACCTTC.

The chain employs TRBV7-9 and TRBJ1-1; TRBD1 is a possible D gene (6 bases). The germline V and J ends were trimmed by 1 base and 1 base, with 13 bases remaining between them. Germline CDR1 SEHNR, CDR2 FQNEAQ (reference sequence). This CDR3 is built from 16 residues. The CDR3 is CASSLEEGEGNTEAFF. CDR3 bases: TGTGCCAGCAGCTTAGAGGAGGGGGAAGGGAACACTGAAGCTTTCTTT.

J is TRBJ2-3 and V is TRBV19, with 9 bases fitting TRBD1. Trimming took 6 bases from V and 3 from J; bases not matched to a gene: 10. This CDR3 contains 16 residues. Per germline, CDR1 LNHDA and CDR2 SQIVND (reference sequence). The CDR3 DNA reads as TGTGCCAGTAGAAGAACAGGGGGCGGATCAACAGATACGCAGTATTTT. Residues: CASRRTGGGSTDTQYF.

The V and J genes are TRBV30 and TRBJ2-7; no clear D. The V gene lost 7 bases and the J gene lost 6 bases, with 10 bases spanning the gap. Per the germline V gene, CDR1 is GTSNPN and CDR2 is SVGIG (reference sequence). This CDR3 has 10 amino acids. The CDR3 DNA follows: TGTGCCTCGCCCCAGGCCGAGCAGTACTTC. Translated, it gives CASPQAEQYF.

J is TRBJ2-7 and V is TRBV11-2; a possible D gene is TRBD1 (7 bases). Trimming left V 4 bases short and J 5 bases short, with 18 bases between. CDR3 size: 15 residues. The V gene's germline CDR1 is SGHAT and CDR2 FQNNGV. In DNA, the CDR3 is TGTGCCAGCAGCTCCCAGGGGGTGGGGGGAAACGAGCAGTACTTC. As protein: CASSSQGVGGNEQYF.

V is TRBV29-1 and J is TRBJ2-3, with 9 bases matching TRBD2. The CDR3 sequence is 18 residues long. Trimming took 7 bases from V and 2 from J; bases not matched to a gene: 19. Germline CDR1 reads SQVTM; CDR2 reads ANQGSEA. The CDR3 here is CSAHQWASGDRFTDTQYF. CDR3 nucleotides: TGCAGCGCCCATCAATGGGCTAGCGGGGACCGCTTCACAGATACGCAGTATTTT.

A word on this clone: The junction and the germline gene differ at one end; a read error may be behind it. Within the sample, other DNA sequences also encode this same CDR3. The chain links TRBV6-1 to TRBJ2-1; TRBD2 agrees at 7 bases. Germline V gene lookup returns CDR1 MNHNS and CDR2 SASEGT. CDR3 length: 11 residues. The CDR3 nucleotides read TGCGCCAGCGGACGGGAGGATGAGCAGTTCTTC. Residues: CASGREDEQFF.

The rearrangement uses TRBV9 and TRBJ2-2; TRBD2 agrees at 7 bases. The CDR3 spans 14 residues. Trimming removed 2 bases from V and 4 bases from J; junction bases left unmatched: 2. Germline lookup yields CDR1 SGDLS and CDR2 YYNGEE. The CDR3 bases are TGTGCCAGCAGCGTCGGGACTACCACCGGGGAGCTGTTTTTT. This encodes CASSVGTTTGELFF. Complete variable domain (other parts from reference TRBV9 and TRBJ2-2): DSGVTQTPKHLITATGQRVTLRCSPRSGDLSVYWYQQSLDQGLQFLIQYYNGEERAKGNILERFSAQQFPDLHSELNLSSLELGDSALYFCASSVGTTTGELFFGEGSRLTVL.

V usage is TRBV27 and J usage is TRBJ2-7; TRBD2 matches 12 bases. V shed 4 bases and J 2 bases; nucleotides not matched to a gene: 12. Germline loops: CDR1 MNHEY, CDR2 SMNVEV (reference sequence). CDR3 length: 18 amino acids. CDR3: CASSSSTSGRLPPYEQYF. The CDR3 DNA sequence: TGTGCCAGCAGTTCCTCGACTAGCGGGAGACTCCCCCCCTACGAGCAGTACTTC.

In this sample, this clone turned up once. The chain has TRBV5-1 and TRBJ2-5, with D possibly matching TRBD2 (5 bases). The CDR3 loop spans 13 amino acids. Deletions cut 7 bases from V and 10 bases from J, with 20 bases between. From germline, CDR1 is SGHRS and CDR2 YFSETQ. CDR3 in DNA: TGCGCCAGCGCATACGGAATCAGACGGGACCAGTACTTC. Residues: CASAYGIRRDQYF.

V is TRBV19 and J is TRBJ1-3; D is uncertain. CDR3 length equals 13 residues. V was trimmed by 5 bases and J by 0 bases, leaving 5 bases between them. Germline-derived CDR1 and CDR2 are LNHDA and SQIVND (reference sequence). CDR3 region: CASSPNSGNTIYF. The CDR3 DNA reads TGTGCCAGTAGTCCGAACTCTGGAAACACCATATATTTT.